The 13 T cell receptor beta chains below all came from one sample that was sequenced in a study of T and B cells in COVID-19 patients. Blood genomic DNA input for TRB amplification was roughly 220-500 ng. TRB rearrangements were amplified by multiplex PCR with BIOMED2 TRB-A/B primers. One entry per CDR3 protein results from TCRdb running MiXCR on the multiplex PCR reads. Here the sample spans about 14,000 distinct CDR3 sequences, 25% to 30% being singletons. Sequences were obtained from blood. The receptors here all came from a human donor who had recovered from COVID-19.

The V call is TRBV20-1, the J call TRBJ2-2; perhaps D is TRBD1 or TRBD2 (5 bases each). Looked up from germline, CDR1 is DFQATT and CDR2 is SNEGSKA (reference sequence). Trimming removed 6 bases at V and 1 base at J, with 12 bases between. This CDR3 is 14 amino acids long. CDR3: CSAPGTENTGELFF. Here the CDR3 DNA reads TGCAGTGCCCCCGGGACGGAGAACACCGGGGAGCTGTTTTTT.

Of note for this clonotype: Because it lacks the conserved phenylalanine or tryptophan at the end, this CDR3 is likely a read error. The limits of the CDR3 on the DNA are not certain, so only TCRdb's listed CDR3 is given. The CDR3 loop is CATAWTGSNE. The chain combines TRBV18 with TRBJ1-5; the table calls TRBD1, which could not be checked here. Germline values: CDR1 KGHSH, CDR2 LQKENI. The CDR3 length is 10 residues, termini included.

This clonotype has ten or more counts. The CDR3 reads CATSTARDYGYTF. CDR3 DNA sequence: TGTGCCACCAGCACCGCCAGGGACTATGGCTACACCTTC. The chain links TRBV15 to TRBJ1-2; possibly TRBD1 for D (5 bases). Germline V lookup: CDR1 LNHNV, CDR2 YYDKDF (reference sequence). The V gene lost 4 bases and the J gene lost 3 bases, with 9 bases spanning the gap. The CDR3 consists of 13 residues.

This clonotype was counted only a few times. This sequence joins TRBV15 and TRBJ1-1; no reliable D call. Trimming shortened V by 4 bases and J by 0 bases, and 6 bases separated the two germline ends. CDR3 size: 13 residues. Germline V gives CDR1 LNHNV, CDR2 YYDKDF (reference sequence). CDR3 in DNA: TGTGCCACCAGCAACCCGGTGAACACTGAAGCTTTCTTT. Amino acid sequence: CATSNPVNTEAFF.

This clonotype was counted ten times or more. This CDR3 reads CSVEGPSSDSRTDTQYF. DNA for the CDR3: TGCAGCGTTGAAGGCCCTTCTAGCGATTCCCGCACAGATACGCAGTATTTT. This chain links TRBV29-1 with TRBJ2-3; D possibly corresponds to TRBD2 (6 bases). Germline V CDR1 and CDR2: SQVTM, ANQGSEA. CDR3 length: 17 residues. Trimming pared 1 base from V and 1 base from J, leaving 18 bases between.

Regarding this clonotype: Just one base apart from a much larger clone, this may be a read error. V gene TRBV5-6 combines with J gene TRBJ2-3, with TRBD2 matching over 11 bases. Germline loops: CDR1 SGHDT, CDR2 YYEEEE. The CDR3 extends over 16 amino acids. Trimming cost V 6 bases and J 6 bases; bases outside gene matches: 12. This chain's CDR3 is CASIATTSGGSDTQYF. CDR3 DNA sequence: TGTGCCAGCATCGCCACAACTAGCGGGGGATCTGATACGCAGTATTTT.

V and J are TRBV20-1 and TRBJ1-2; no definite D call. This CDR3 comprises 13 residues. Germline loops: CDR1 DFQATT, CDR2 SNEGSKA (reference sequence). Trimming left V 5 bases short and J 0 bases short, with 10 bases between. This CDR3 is CSASLGANYGYTF. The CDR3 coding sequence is TGCAGTGCTTCCCTTGGGGCTAACTATGGCTACACCTTC.

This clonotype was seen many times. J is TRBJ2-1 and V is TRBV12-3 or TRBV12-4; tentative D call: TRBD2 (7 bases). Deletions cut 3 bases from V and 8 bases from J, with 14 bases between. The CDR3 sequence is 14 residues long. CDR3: CASSLGGGWDEQFF. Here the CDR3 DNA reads TGTGCCAGCAGTTTGGGCGGGGGCTGGGATGAGCAGTTCTTC.

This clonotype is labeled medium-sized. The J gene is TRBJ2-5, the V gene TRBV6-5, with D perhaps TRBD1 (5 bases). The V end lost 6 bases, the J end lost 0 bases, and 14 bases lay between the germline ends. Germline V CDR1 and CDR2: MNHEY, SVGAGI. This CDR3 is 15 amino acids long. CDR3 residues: CASSATGHNQETQYF. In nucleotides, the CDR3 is TGTGCCAGCAGCGCTACTGGACACAACCAAGAGACCCAGTACTTC.

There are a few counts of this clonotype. The CDR3 protein is CASNGQGITAGNQPQHF. Written as DNA, the CDR3 is TGTGCCAGCAACGGACAGGGGATTACTGCGGGCAATCAGCCCCAGCATTTT. The genes are TRBV6-6 and TRBJ1-5, with TRBD1 matching over 9 bases. Germline V gene data show CDR1 as MNHNY and CDR2 as SVGAGI (reference sequence). This CDR3 is built from 17 residues. J was trimmed by 2 bases and V by 7 bases; bases with no gene match: 12.

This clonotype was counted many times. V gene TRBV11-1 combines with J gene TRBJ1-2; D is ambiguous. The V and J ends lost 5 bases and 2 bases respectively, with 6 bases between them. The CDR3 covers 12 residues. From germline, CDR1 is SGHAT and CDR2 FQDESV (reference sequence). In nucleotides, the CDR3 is TGTGCCAGCAGCCCGGGGAACTATGGCTACACCTTC. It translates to CASSPGNYGYTF. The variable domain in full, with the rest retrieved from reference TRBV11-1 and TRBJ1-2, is EAEVAQSPRYKITEKSQAVAFWCDPISGHATLYWYRQILGQGPELLVQFQDESVVDDSQLPKDRFSAERLKGVDSTLKIQPAELGDSAMYLCASSPGNYGYTFGSGTRLTVV.

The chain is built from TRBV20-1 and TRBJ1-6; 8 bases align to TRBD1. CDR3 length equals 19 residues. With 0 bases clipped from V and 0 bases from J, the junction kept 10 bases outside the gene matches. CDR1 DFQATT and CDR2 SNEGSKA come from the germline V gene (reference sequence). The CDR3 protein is CSAREEDRVVNSYNSPLHF. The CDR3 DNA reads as TGCAGTGCTAGAGAGGAGGACAGGGTCGTGAACTCCTATAATTCACCCCTCCACTTT.

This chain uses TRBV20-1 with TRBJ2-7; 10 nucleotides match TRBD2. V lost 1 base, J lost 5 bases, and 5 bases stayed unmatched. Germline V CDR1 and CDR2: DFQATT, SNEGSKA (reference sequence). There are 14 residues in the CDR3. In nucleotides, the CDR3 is TGCAGTGCTAGAGGTCTAGCGGGAGTGCACGAGCAGTACTTC. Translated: CSARGLAGVHEQYF.